This T cell receptor (beta chain) is from a study of CD8+CD57+ T cells in acquired aplastic anemia. Study-level background: 3.2 ug was the average amount of DNA from sorted CD4+ and CD8+ cells. Study-wide findings and caveats: Patients and healthy controls showed no significant CD8+ Simpson's diversity difference. Patients had twenty-nine CD8+ CDR3 sequences in common with controls (the shared set).

Comments on this clonotype: What it binds is unknown.

Genomic DNA served as template for TCR beta VDJ and CDR3 profiling. TCRdb redid the calling of the reads with MiXCR, one entry per CDR3 protein. The profile shows about 240,000 distinct CDR3 sequences, approximately 50% of them singletons. Germline V lookup: CDR1 DFQATT, CDR2 SNEGSKA (reference sequence). Trimming took off 1 base at V and 2 bases at J, with 18 bases between the two ends. The CDR3 extends over 17 amino acids. Patients included in sequencing had previously demonstrated CD8+CD57+ cell expansion by flow cytometry. In all patients, the disease was severe acquired aplastic anemia. This clonotype originated in a human donor with aplastic anemia. The V gene is TRBV20-1, the J gene TRBJ1-5; a weak D match, TRBD1 (5 bases). The sample comprised sorted CD4+, CD8+, or CD8+CD57+ T cells (not recorded which) from PBMCs. CDR3 sequence reads: CSARVPGWAQGNQPQHF. CDR3 nucleotides: TGCAGTGCTAGAGTACCAGGGTGGGCACAGGGCAATCAGCCCCAGCATTTT.